This entry is about one TCR beta chain. Its antigen is as yet unknown. Germline V gene sequence: CDR1 SGDLS, CDR2 YYNGEE. CDR3 size: 17 residues. Between the trimmed V and J ends, which lost 3 bases and 0 bases, there was a span of 17 bases. Primers: 60 Vbeta forward and 13 Jbeta reverse. Some clones are missing from TCRdb's copy, which holds only in-frame ones; the method was immunoSEQ multiplex PCR. The sample gives approximately 130,000 clones, 65% to 90% of which show up once; about 0.7% is in the top ten. The data are from a study of cytomegalovirus exposure and HLA in healthy donors. General study findings and limits: A missense DCLRE1C variant was associated with V- and J-gene trimming of TCR beta chains in a later analysis, and an independent cohort replicated the association. Researchers had no immune exposure information except CMV serostatus available. The study put 160 or so TCR beta chains on its list as cytomegalovirus-associated.

The clonotype comes from a man aged 18-30 years in good health and CMV-seronegative. This chain connects TRBV9 to TRBJ2-3; D not certain. The sample consisted of PBMCs. CDR3 loop: CASSALNPVASTDTQYF. The CDR3 DNA reads TGTGCCAGCAGCGCCCTGAACCCAGTTGCTAGCACAGATACGCAGTATTTT.